One and the same sample provided the 16 T cell receptor beta chains below, sequenced in a study of T cell responses to AZD1222 COVID-19 vaccine. The table came from immunoSEQ multiplex PCR; TCRdb's copy has only in-frame clones and leaves some out. The sample consists of about 110,000 clones, roughly nine tenths of them appearing once. The sequencing used peripheral blood, collected on day 0 of MenACWY control vaccination. The receptors were gathered from an adult in good health.

The chain uses TRBV5-6 and TRBJ1-2, with D maybe TRBD1 (5 bases). V lost 4 bases, J lost 10 bases, and 11 bases lay in between. The CDR3 totals 11 residues. From germline, CDR1 is SGHDT and CDR2 YYEEEE. The DNA for the CDR3 is TGTGCCAGCAGCCGAGGGGCCCCCTACACCTTC. It codes for CASSRGAPYTF.

The chain combines TRBV5-1 with TRBJ2-1; possibly TRBD2 for D (7 bases). The ends were cut back, 5 bases at V and 7 bases at J, with 19 bases in the middle. The CDR3 spans 15 residues. CDR1 is SGHRS and CDR2 is YFSETQ in the germline V gene. CDR3 in DNA: TGCGCCAGCAGTAAGGCGGCGGGGGCCAAAAATGAGCAGTTCTTC. The encoded protein is CASSKAAGAKNEQFF.

The V and J genes are TRBV3-1 (or the pseudogene TRBV3-2) and TRBJ2-7; 9 bases match TRBD2. Germline loops: CDR1 LGHDT, CDR2 YNNKEL (reference sequence). J lost 6 bases, V lost 2 bases, and 8 bases had no gene match. The CDR3 totals 15 residues. This CDR3 reads CASSQPGTSSLEQYF. The CDR3 DNA reads as TGTGCCAGCAGCCAACCCGGGACTAGCTCCCTCGAGCAGTACTTC.

This chain links TRBV28 with TRBJ1-1; maybe TRBD1 (6 bases). The germline CDR1 and CDR2 sequences are MDHEN and SYDVKM. Trimming took 3 bases from V and 4 from J, leaving 15 bases between them. The CDR3 is 15 amino acids. The CDR3 spells CASSLKKGGGTEAFF. Written as DNA, the CDR3 is TGTGCCAGCAGTTTGAAGAAGGGGGGGGGCACTGAAGCTTTCTTT.

This clone was counted a single time. The rearrangement uses TRBV5-1 and TRBJ2-2, with D perhaps being TRBD1 or TRBD2 (5 bases each). Looked up from germline, CDR1 is SGHRS and CDR2 is YFSETQ. This CDR3 spans 15 amino acids. V lost 4 bases, J lost 1 base, and 11 bases lay in between. CDR3 bases: TGCGCCAGCAGCCCGAGGGGAGAGAACACCGGGGAGCTGTTTTTT. This translates into CASSPRGENTGELFF.

This clone showed up just once. The chain combines TRBV19 with TRBJ1-4; a weak D match, TRBD1 (6 bases). CDR1 LNHDA and CDR2 SQIVND come from the germline V gene (reference sequence). The CDR3 sequence is 16 residues long. The V gene lost 2 bases and the J gene lost 2 bases, with 12 bases spanning the gap. The CDR3 loop is CASSIHAGGTNEKLFF. CDR3 DNA sequence: TGTGCCAGTAGTATACACGCTGGGGGCACTAATGAAAAACTGTTTTTT. The whole variable domain, remainder taken from reference TRBV19 and TRBJ1-4, is DGGITQSPKYLFRKEGQNVTLSCEQNLNHDAMYWYRQDPGQGLRLIYYSQIVNDFQKGDIAEGYSVSREKKESFPLTVTSAQKNPTAFYLCASSIHAGGTNEKLFFGSGTQLSVL.

CDR3 protein: CASRIGSQPQHF. DNA of the CDR3: TGTGCCAGCAGGATAGGGAGTCAGCCCCAGCATTTT. V and J are TRBV27 and TRBJ1-5, with unresolved D. V was shortened by 6 bases and J by 6 bases, with 9 bases between the two germline ends. The CDR3 loop spans 12 amino acids. From germline, CDR1 is MNHEY and CDR2 SMNVEV (reference sequence).

V and J are TRBV11-1 and TRBJ2-3, with 7 bases lining up with TRBD2. CDR3 length: 16 residues. Trimming cost V 5 bases and J 3 bases; bases outside gene matches: 11. Germline-derived CDR1 and CDR2 are SGHAT and FQDESV (reference sequence). CDR3 sequence (DNA): TGTGCCAGCAGCCCTCCGGGGGGATGGGAAACAGATACGCAGTATTTT. Translated, it gives CASSPPGGWETDTQYF.

The V and J genes are TRBV10-3 and TRBJ2-7, with D possibly being TRBD2 (6 bases). With 0 bases removed from V and 2 bases from J, the gap between germline ends came to 11 bases. This CDR3 is 15 amino acids long. Germline values: CDR1 ENHRY, CDR2 SYGVKD. CDR3 residues: CAISESGRGTYEQYF. CDR3 bases: TGTGCCATCAGTGAGTCTGGGCGGGGAACCTACGAGCAGTACTTC.

The rearrangement joins TRBV5-1 to TRBJ2-1; D gene ambiguous. The CDR3 runs to 14 residues. V lost 1 base, J lost 8 bases, and 13 bases lay in between. CDR1 is SGHRS and CDR2 is YFSETQ in the germline V gene. The CDR3 protein is CASSLNKGVDEQFF. The CDR3 DNA reads as TGCGCCAGCAGCTTGAATAAGGGTGTCGATGAGCAGTTCTTC.

Written as DNA, the CDR3 is TGTGCCTTCCAGAGGACTTGGGACTATGGCTACACCTTC. Translated, it gives CAFQRTWDYGYTF. The chain uses TRBV30 and TRBJ1-2; the D is unclear. Germline loops: CDR1 GTSNPN, CDR2 SVGIG (reference sequence). The CDR3 is 13 amino acids. Trimming removed 7 bases from V and 3 bases from J, with 15 bases in between.

This clone has more than one count but fewer than ten. The CDR3 coding sequence is TGCGCCAGCAGCAGCATCGGGACAGGGGGCTTCTACGAGCAGTACTTC. Its translation is CASSSIGTGGFYEQYF. This chain joins TRBV4-1 and TRBJ2-7; 12 positions match TRBD1. CDR3 size: 16 residues. Germline lookup yields CDR1 MGHRA and CDR2 YSYEKL. The trim removed 5 bases at V and 3 bases at J, leaving 8 bases unmatched.

Here the CDR3 reads CASSLKGPAYTEAFF. CDR3 nucleotide sequence: TGTGCCAGCAGTTTAAAGGGCCCCGCGTACACTGAAGCTTTCTTT. The J gene is TRBJ1-1, the V gene TRBV27, with no clear D. V gave up 2 bases and J gave up 3 bases, with 13 bases separating them. CDR3 length: 15 residues. Germline CDR1 MNHEY, CDR2 SMNVEV (reference sequence).

J is TRBJ2-5 and V is TRBV30, with 8 nucleotides matching TRBD2. The germline V gene has CDR1 GTSNPN and CDR2 SVGIG (reference sequence). Germline trimming cut 4 bases from V and 4 bases from J; bases unmatched to any gene: 2. This CDR3 is built from 12 residues. CDR3 in DNA: TGTGCCTGGACCAGCGGGGGAGAGACCCAGTACTTC. Amino acids: CAWTSGGETQYF.

This rearrangement joins TRBV30 to TRBJ1-1, with D perhaps TRBD1 (6 bases). The V gene's germline CDR1 is GTSNPN and CDR2 SVGIG (reference sequence). The CDR3 runs 13 residues. The germline V and J ends were trimmed by 3 bases and 1 base, with 9 bases remaining between them. The CDR3 spells CAWRRGGNTEAFF. The CDR3, as DNA: TGTGCCTGGAGGAGAGGGGGGAACACTGAAGCTTTCTTT.

CDR3 sequence reads: CASSSDRSDGYTF. The CDR3 DNA follows: TGTGCCAGCAGCTCGGACAGATCCGATGGCTACACCTTC. The chain has TRBV5-4 and TRBJ1-2; perhaps TRBD1 as D (6 bases). The germline gives CDR1 SGHNT, CDR2 YYREEE (reference sequence). This CDR3 comprises 13 residues. V gave up 3 bases and J gave up 6 bases, with 12 bases separating them.